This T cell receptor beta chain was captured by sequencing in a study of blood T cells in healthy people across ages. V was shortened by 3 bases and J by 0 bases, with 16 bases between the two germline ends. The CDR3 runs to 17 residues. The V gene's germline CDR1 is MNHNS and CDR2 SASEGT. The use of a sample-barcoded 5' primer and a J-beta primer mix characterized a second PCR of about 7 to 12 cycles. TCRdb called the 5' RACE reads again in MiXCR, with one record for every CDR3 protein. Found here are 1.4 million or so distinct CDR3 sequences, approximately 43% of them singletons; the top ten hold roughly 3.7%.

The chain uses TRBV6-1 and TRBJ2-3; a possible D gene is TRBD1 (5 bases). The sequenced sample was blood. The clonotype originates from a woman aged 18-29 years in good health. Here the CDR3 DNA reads TGTGCCAGCAGTGAGGCCCCCGTGGCAGGGAGCACAGATACGCAGTATTTT. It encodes CASSEAPVAGSTDTQYF.